The TCR beta chain under discussion was sequenced for a study of CD8 T cells in ankylosing spondylitis. Overall study findings and caveats: Within ankylosing spondylitis blood, a TCR beta motif made up of under 10 highly homologous variants appeared to be characteristic. Relatively rare in peripheral blood, disease-linked clones were also CD8+.

V dropped 3 bases and J dropped 5; count of bases not matched to a gene: 6. This CDR3 has 13 residues. The germline CDR1 and CDR2 sequences are DFQATT and SNEGSKA (reference sequence). This clonotype has at least ten counts. The antigen remains unidentified. TCRdb called the 5' RACE reads again in MiXCR, with one record for every CDR3 protein. The data contain a few hundred thousand distinct CDR3 sequences, 18% of them seen just once; the ten biggest clones take up over 25%. The sequenced sample was blood, either unsorted or a sorted T cell fraction (not recorded which). The TCR sequence derives from a male donor with ankylosing spondylitis or in good health (not recorded which). This chain joins TRBV20-1 and TRBJ2-5; 7 bases match TRBD1. In DNA form, the CDR3 reads TGCAGTGCTAGGACGACAGGGTACGAGACCCAGTACTTC. Its translation is CSARTTGYETQYF.